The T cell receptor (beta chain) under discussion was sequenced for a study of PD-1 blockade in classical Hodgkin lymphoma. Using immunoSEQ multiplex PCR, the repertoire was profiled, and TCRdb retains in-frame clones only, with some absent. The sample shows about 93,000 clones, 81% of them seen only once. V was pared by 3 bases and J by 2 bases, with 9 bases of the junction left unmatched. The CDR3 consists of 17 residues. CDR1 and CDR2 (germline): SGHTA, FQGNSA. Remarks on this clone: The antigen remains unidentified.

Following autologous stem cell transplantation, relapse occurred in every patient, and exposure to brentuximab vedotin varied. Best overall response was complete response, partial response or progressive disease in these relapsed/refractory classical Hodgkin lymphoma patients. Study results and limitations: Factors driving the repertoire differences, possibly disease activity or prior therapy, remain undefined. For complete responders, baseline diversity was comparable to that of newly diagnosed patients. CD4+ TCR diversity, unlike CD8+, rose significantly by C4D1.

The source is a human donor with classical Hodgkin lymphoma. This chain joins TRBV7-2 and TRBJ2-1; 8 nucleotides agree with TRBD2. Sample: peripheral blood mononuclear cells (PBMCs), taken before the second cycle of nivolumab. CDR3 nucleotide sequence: TGTGCCAGCAGCTTTACGGGGGGGAAAGGCACCTACAATGAGCAGTTCTTC. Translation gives CASSFTGGKGTYNEQFF.